The rows below give T cell receptor beta chains drawn from one sample of a study of radiotherapy plus CTLA-4 blockade in lung cancer. TCRdb keeps only in-frame clones here, not all; method: immunoSEQ multiplex PCR. The profile covers tens of thousands of clones, with roughly 77% appearing a single time and about 2.2% taken by the ten largest. This specimen consisted of peripheral blood, obtained from a patient treated with radiotherapy plus ipilimumab. These receptors all stem from a human donor with non-small cell lung cancer whose response to radiotherapy plus ipilimumab could not be evaluated. Each CDR3 is given with its conserved first and last residue. The D gene is left open where the match is weak. Size is stated for part of the rows, as once, few or many counts, or as a class when the clone is expanded.

d_call: -; j_call: TRBJ2-2; clone_size: -; v_call: TRBV5-1; cdr3_nt: TGCGCCAGCAGCTGGAGGGCGCGGGACACCGGGGAGCTGTTTTTT; cdr3_aa: CASSWRARDTGELFF
d_call: TRBD2; j_call: TRBJ2-1; clone_size: -; v_call: TRBV28; cdr3_nt: TGTGCCAGCAGTCTGACTAGCGGGGGGGCCAATGAGCAGTTCTTC; cdr3_aa: CASSLTSGGANEQFF
d_call: TRBD2; j_call: TRBJ2-7; clone_size: -; v_call: TRBV5-1; cdr3_nt: TGCGCCAGCAGCTTATTGGAGGGCGGGGGGCTGGTGGGTCCTAAGAACTACGAGCAGTACTTC; cdr3_aa: CASSLLEGGGLVGPKNYEQYF
d_call: -; j_call: TRBJ1-5; clone_size: -; v_call: TRBV5-1; cdr3_nt: TGCGCCAGCAGCTTGGAGGGGGGGCATAGCAATCAGCCCCAGCATTTT; cdr3_aa: CASSLEGGHSNQPQHF
d_call: -; j_call: TRBJ1-5; clone_size: -; v_call: TRBV11-2; cdr3_nt: TGTGCCAGCAGCTTAGATAGAAGTCAGCCCCAGCATTTT; cdr3_aa: CASSLDRSQPQHF
d_call: TRBD1; j_call: TRBJ1-1; clone_size: -; v_call: TRBV29-1; cdr3_nt: TGCAGCGTTATTCCGGGGGACAGGGGGAACACTGAAGCTTTCTTT; cdr3_aa: CSVIPGDRGNTEAFF
d_call: -; j_call: TRBJ2-7; clone_size: -; v_call: TRBV7-2; cdr3_nt: TGTGCCAGCAGGCCTACCGGGACATCCTACGAGCAGTACTTC; cdr3_aa: CASRPTGTSYEQYF
d_call: -; j_call: TRBJ2-3; clone_size: -; v_call: TRBV12-5; cdr3_nt: TGTGCTAGTGGTTTAGAAGGGAGGAGTACGCAGTATTTT; cdr3_aa: CASGLEGRSTQYF
d_call: TRBD2; j_call: TRBJ2-3; clone_size: few; v_call: TRBV11-3; cdr3_nt: TGTGCCAGCAGCGGCTCCGCGGGGGTTGGGACAGATACGCAGTATTTT; cdr3_aa: CASSGSAGVGTDTQYF
d_call: -; j_call: TRBJ2-7; clone_size: -; v_call: TRBV7-2; cdr3_nt: TGTGCCAGCAGCTTAGGTGCGGTGATAACCATTTACGAGCAGTACTTC; cdr3_aa: CASSLGAVITIYEQYF